Listed here are 14 T cell receptor beta chains from one sample, sequenced in a study of T cells in Graves' hyperthyroidism and ophthalmopathy. Amplified TCR beta CDR3 regions derived from RNA transcripts. Initially, a first-round RT-PCR of the TCR CDR3 employed the HTBI primer set. Via MiXCR, TCRdb re-called the multiplex PCR reads, giving one row per CDR3 protein. The sample lists about 550,000 distinct CDR3 sequences; less than 25% were seen once. Specimen: blood. These receptors originate from a man younger than 30 with Graves' hyperthyroidism.

This clonotype has ten or more counts. The rearrangement links TRBV6-1 to TRBJ2-7; D possibly corresponds to TRBD1 (6 bases). The germline V gene encodes CDR1 MNHNS and CDR2 SASEGT. Trimming removed 7 bases from V and 3 bases from J, with 10 bases in between. The CDR3 covers 12 residues. The DNA for the CDR3 is TGTGCCAGCACCGGGGACAACTACGAGCAGTACTTC. This translates into CASTGDNYEQYF.

This clonotype was observed at least ten times. The rearrangement joins TRBV6-2 or TRBV6-3 to TRBJ1-2; a possible D gene is TRBD1 (6 bases). This CDR3 spans 13 amino acids. V lost 6 bases and J 6 bases, leaving 14 bases between the germline ends. Germline V lookup: CDR1 MNHEY, CDR2 SVGEGT. The CDR3 DNA sequence: TGTGCCAGCAGGATAACAGGGAAGAATGGCTACACCTTC. Protein: CASRITGKNGYTF.

This clonotype has ten or more counts. Sequence at one end of the junction differs from germline and may be a read error. The chain carries TRBV12-3 or TRBV12-4 and TRBJ1-1; D gene uncertain. The CDR3 loop spans 14 amino acids. The CDR3 loop reads CASSFRFMKTEAFF. The CDR3 nucleotides are TGTGCCAGCAGTTTTAGGTTTATGAAAACTGAAGCTTTCTTT.

This clonotype was seen at least ten times. The V and J genes are TRBV12-3 or TRBV12-4 and TRBJ1-2; possible D gene TRBD1, 6 bases. V was pared by 3 bases and J by 5 bases, with 22 bases between. This CDR3 spans 17 amino acids. The CDR3 DNA sequence: TGTGCCAGCAGTTTCGTCGGGGTCAGGGGCGAGCTATATGGCTACACCTTC. It is translated as CASSFVGVRGELYGYTF.

This clonotype showed up many times. The chain links TRBV15 to TRBJ2-7, with D perhaps matching TRBD2 (6 bases). CDR1 LNHNV and CDR2 YYDKDF come from the germline V gene (reference sequence). The CDR3 has 14 residues. Trimming shortened V by 0 bases and J by 3 bases, and 9 bases separated the two germline ends. This chain's CDR3 is CATSREGRFYEQYF. CDR3 sequence (DNA): TGTGCCACCAGCAGAGAGGGGAGGTTCTACGAGCAGTACTTC.

This clonotype has at least ten counts. This chain links TRBV28 with TRBJ1-5; no firm D call. Looked up from germline, CDR1 is MDHEN and CDR2 is SYDVKM. The CDR3 loop spans 11 amino acids. V lost 7 bases, J lost 3 bases, and 4 bases lay in between. The CDR3, as DNA: TGTGCCAGCATGGACAATCAGCCCCAGCATTTT. It codes for CASMDNQPQHF.

The chain is built from TRBV6-2 or TRBV6-3 and TRBJ2-2; TRBD2 agrees at 9 bases. V was pared by 6 bases and J by 4 bases, with 6 bases of the junction left unmatched. Germline V gene lookup returns CDR1 MNHEY and CDR2 SVGEGT. The CDR3 is 15 residues long. The CDR3 loop reads CASRRGGPGTGELFF. Written as DNA, the CDR3 is TGTGCCAGCAGGCGGGGGGGGCCTGGCACCGGGGAGCTGTTTTTT.

The V gene is TRBV30, the J gene TRBJ2-7; D unclear. V lost 5 bases and J 3 bases, leaving 8 bases between the germline ends. The CDR3 is 11 amino acids. Per germline, CDR1 GTSNPN and CDR2 SVGIG (reference sequence). For the CDR3, the DNA is TGTGCCTGGGGTGACGGCTACGAGCAGTACTTC. Its protein product is CAWGDGYEQYF.

This clonotype showed up many times. This rearrangement joins TRBV6-5 to TRBJ2-2; D might be TRBD2 (6 bases). This CDR3 has 12 amino acids. The germline V and J ends were trimmed by 8 bases and 3 bases, with 7 bases remaining between them. In germline, CDR1 is MNHEY, CDR2 SVGAGI. The DNA of the CDR3 is TGTGCCAGCGCGGGGCACACCGGGGAGCTGTTTTTT. Its protein is CASAGHTGELFF.

The table lists this clonotype with a few counts. The junction does not match germline at one end; this may be a read error. This chain uses TRBV7-8 with TRBJ1-1, with a tentative D call TRBD1 (6 bases). CDR3 length: 13 amino acids. The V gene's germline CDR1 is SGHVS and CDR2 FQNEAQ. Written as DNA, the CDR3 is TGTGCCAGCGGCTTAGGGGGTGAAACTGAAGCTTTCTTT. Protein sequence: CASGLGGETEAFF.

This clonotype has more than one count but fewer than ten. This chain uses TRBV6-2 or TRBV6-3 with TRBJ2-6; weak D call: TRBD2 (6 bases). The length of the CDR3 is 18 residues. Trimming removed 3 bases at V and 0 bases at J, with 15 bases between. The germline V gene has CDR1 MNHEY and CDR2 SVGEGT. This chain's CDR3 is CASSYFLPGASGANVLTF. The CDR3 region has the DNA TGTGCCAGCAGTTATTTTCTGCCGGGAGCCTCTGGGGCCAACGTCCTGACTTTC.

There are many counts of this clonotype. A junction boundary mismatches the germline segment, possibly from a read error. This chain joins TRBV28 and TRBJ2-7; 7 bases line up with TRBD2. CDR1 and CDR2 from the germline V gene are MDHEN and SYDVKM. The CDR3 is made up of 14 amino acids. Here the CDR3 DNA reads TGTGCCAGCAGCAAAACCGGGGGGACCTACGGGCAGTACTTC. Its protein is CASSKTGGTYGQYF.

This clonotype has ten or more counts. The V call is TRBV19, the J call TRBJ1-5, with 7 bases aligning to TRBD1. V lost 5 bases and J lost 6; bases outside the gene matches: 7. This CDR3 has 14 amino acids. CDR1 and CDR2 (germline): LNHDA, SQIVND (reference sequence). The CDR3 region is CASSLTGLRQPQHF. The CDR3 bases are TGTGCCAGTAGTTTGACAGGGCTGCGTCAGCCCCAGCATTTT.

This clonotype was recorded once. The rearrangement links TRBV30 to TRBJ1-1; D is uncertain. From germline, CDR1 is GTSNPN and CDR2 SVGIG (reference sequence). V was cut by 2 bases and J by 11 bases, with 12 bases left in between. The CDR3 loop spans 11 amino acids. The CDR3 loop is CAWSSYTVAFF. CDR3 DNA: TGTGCCTGGAGTTCGTACACTGTCGCTTTCTTT.